The sequence of this T cell receptor (beta chain) was determined in a study of cytomegalovirus exposure and HLA in healthy donors. This clone has a handful of counts. Trimming pared 6 bases from V and 10 bases from J, leaving 18 bases between. CDR3 length: 13 amino acids. The germline V gene encodes CDR1 MNHEY and CDR2 SVGAGI. Primers included in the PCR were 60 Vbeta and 13 Jbeta primers. Libraries were prepared by immunoSEQ multiplex PCR; TCRdb keeps only in-frame clonotypes and omits some of them. This table has more than 85,000 clones, approximately 77% appearing once. The TCR comes from a female donor in good health and CMV-seronegative. The sample was PBMCs. The chain carries TRBV6-5 and TRBJ1-1, with a tentative D call TRBD1 (5 bases). The CDR3 sequence: CASRPMGRGTAFF. The CDR3 DNA reads as TGTGCCAGCAGACCGATGGGACGGGGGACAGCTTTCTTT.